Listed below are T cell receptor beta chains from one sample, sequenced in a study of cytomegalovirus exposure and HLA in healthy donors. Only in-frame clones appear in the TCRdb table, and some are missing; sequencing was by immunoSEQ multiplex PCR. Among 120,000 to 150,000 clones listed, over 60% were seen once. Sample: PBMCs. The source of these receptors is a woman in her twenties or thirties in good health and CMV-seronegative. Each CDR3 is given with its conserved first and last residue. The order of the fields is V gene, clone size, J gene, D gene, CDR3 protein, CDR3 DNA. A D gene is named only where the DNA matches it firmly. Clone size, where shown, is once, few, many, or a class for clones that have expanded.

v_gene: TRBV5-1; abundance: few; j_gene: TRBJ2-7; d_gene: -; CDR3aa: CASSLGAGREQYF; CDR3nt: TGCGCCAGCAGCTTGGGGGCAGGGCGCGAGCAGTACTTC
v_gene: TRBV4-1; abundance: once; j_gene: TRBJ2-3; d_gene: -; CDR3aa: CASTYGDTQYF; CDR3nt: TGCGCCAGCACGTACGGTGATACGCAGTATTTT
v_gene: TRBV10-3; abundance: -; j_gene: TRBJ1-1; d_gene: -; CDR3aa: CAISESPQAREAFF; CDR3nt: TGTGCCATCAGTGAGTCCCCGCAGGCACGTGAAGCTTTCTTT
v_gene: TRBV6-5; abundance: -; j_gene: TRBJ1-1; d_gene: -; CDR3aa: CASSAPVQGNTEAFF; CDR3nt: TGTGCCAGCAGCGCCCCGGTCCAGGGGAACACTGAAGCTTTCTTT
v_gene: TRBV4-3; abundance: -; j_gene: TRBJ1-1; d_gene: -; CDR3aa: CASSQDRVGAERNTEAFF; CDR3nt: TGCGCCAGCAGCCAAGATCGAGTTGGAGCCGAACGGAACACTGAAGCTTTCTTT
v_gene: TRBV5-4; abundance: -; j_gene: TRBJ1-4; d_gene: -; CDR3aa: CASSIDSGATNEKLFF; CDR3nt: TGTGCCAGCAGTATAGACAGTGGGGCCACTAATGAAAAACTGTTTTTT
v_gene: TRBV7-6; abundance: few; j_gene: TRBJ2-7; d_gene: -; CDR3aa: CASSPLTSYEQYF; CDR3nt: TGTGCCAGCAGCCCACTCACTTCCTACGAGCAGTACTTC
v_gene: TRBV9; abundance: -; j_gene: TRBJ1-2; d_gene: -; CDR3aa: CASSVGAGAEDYGYTF; CDR3nt: TGTGCCAGCAGCGTGGGCGCAGGGGCTGAAGACTATGGCTACACCTTC
v_gene: TRBV5-1; abundance: few; j_gene: TRBJ1-1; d_gene: -; CDR3aa: CASSLVGGGPEAFF; CDR3nt: TGCGCCAGCAGCTTGGTTGGCGGGGGCCCTGAAGCTTTCTTT
v_gene: TRBV6-1; abundance: few; j_gene: TRBJ1-5; d_gene: -; CDR3aa: CASSERQLSNQPQHF; CDR3nt: TGTGCCAGCAGTGAGAGACAACTTAGCAATCAGCCCCAGCATTTT
v_gene: TRBV9; abundance: -; j_gene: TRBJ2-7; d_gene: TRBD2; CDR3aa: CASSAGLAGSSYEQYF; CDR3nt: TGTGCCAGCAGCGCGGGACTAGCGGGGTCGTCCTACGAGCAGTACTTC
v_gene: TRBV5-6; abundance: once; j_gene: TRBJ2-7; d_gene: TRBD1; CDR3aa: CASSSGTGAYEQYF; CDR3nt: TGTGCCAGCAGCTCCGGGACAGGGGCCTACGAGCAGTACTTC
v_gene: TRBV7-2; abundance: -; j_gene: TRBJ2-7; d_gene: -; CDR3aa: CASSLGSYEEQYF; CDR3nt: TGTGCCAGCAGCCTCGGTTCCTACGAAGAGCAGTACTTC
v_gene: TRBV2; abundance: -; j_gene: TRBJ2-5; d_gene: TRBD2; CDR3aa: CASTAGLVEETQYF; CDR3nt: TGTGCCAGCACCGCTGGACTAGTAGAGGAGACCCAGTACTTC
v_gene: TRBV6-1; abundance: few; j_gene: TRBJ1-1; d_gene: -; CDR3aa: CASSPGLMNTEAFF; CDR3nt: TGTGCCAGCAGCCCCGGACTGATGAACACTGAAGCTTTCTTT
v_gene: TRBV2; abundance: -; j_gene: TRBJ2-7; d_gene: TRBD1; CDR3aa: CASSGGTGSYEQYF; CDR3nt: TGTGCCAGCAGTGGGGGGACAGGGTCCTACGAGCAGTACTTC
v_gene: TRBV5-4; abundance: once; j_gene: TRBJ2-7; d_gene: -; CDR3aa: CASSLGLDEQYF; CDR3nt: TGTGCCAGCAGCCTAGGACTTGACGAGCAGTACTTC
v_gene: TRBV29-1; abundance: few; j_gene: TRBJ1-4; d_gene: -; CDR3aa: CSAFKGGRNEKLFF; CDR3nt: TGCAGCGCCTTTAAGGGGGGGCGGAATGAAAAACTGTTTTTT
v_gene: TRBV15; abundance: -; j_gene: TRBJ2-7; d_gene: -; CDR3aa: CATSRDQAPAYF; CDR3nt: TGTGCCACCAGCAGAGATCAGGCCCCCGCGTACTTC
v_gene: TRBV7-3; abundance: -; j_gene: TRBJ2-2; d_gene: TRBD2; CDR3aa: CASSLAGGNTGELFF; CDR3nt: TGTGCCAGCAGCTTAGCGGGGGGGAACACCGGGGAGCTGTTTTTT
v_gene: TRBV5-1; abundance: -; j_gene: TRBJ2-2; d_gene: -; CDR3aa: CASKRAGELFF; CDR3nt: TGCGCCAGCAAGAGAGCCGGGGAGCTGTTTTTT
v_gene: TRBV6-6; abundance: -; j_gene: TRBJ1-5; d_gene: -; CDR3aa: CASTGGAGNQPQHF; CDR3nt: TGTGCCAGCACGGGAGGAGCGGGCAATCAGCCCCAGCATTTT
v_gene: TRBV6-5; abundance: -; j_gene: TRBJ1-1; d_gene: -; CDR3aa: CASSWGAEAFF; CDR3nt: TGTGCCAGCAGTTGGGGGGCTGAAGCTTTCTTT
v_gene: TRBV29-1; abundance: -; j_gene: TRBJ1-1; d_gene: -; CDR3aa: CSVGEVSEAFF; CDR3nt: TGCAGCGTTGGCGAGGTTAGTGAAGCTTTCTTT
v_gene: TRBV30; abundance: -; j_gene: TRBJ2-1; d_gene: TRBD2; CDR3aa: CAWSVGLAGGARNEQFF; CDR3nt: TGTGCCTGGAGTGTTGGACTAGCGGGGGGGGCTAGGAATGAGCAGTTCTTC
v_gene: TRBV11-2; abundance: -; j_gene: TRBJ1-1; d_gene: TRBD1; CDR3aa: CASSPRTGGESGTEAFF; CDR3nt: TGTGCCAGCAGCCCGAGGACAGGGGGCGAATCGGGCACTGAAGCTTTCTTT
v_gene: TRBV7-6; abundance: few; j_gene: TRBJ1-5; d_gene: -; CDR3aa: CASSLGGANQPQHF; CDR3nt: TGTGCCAGCAGCTTAGGTGGGGCGAATCAGCCCCAGCATTTT
v_gene: TRBV25-1; abundance: -; j_gene: TRBJ2-7; d_gene: -; CDR3aa: CASSDRGVSYEQYF; CDR3nt: TGTGCCAGCAGTGACAGGGGAGTCTCCTACGAGCAGTACTTC
v_gene: TRBV5-1; abundance: -; j_gene: TRBJ2-1; d_gene: -; CDR3aa: CASSPQADHNEQFF; CDR3nt: TGCGCCAGCAGCCCACAAGCGGACCACAATGAGCAGTTCTTC
v_gene: TRBV2; abundance: -; j_gene: TRBJ2-2; d_gene: TRBD1; CDR3aa: CASTGTVNTGELFF; CDR3nt: TGTGCCAGCACCGGGACAGTTAACACCGGGGAGCTGTTTTTT
v_gene: TRBV15; abundance: -; j_gene: TRBJ1-1; d_gene: TRBD1; CDR3aa: CATSWSRGLAEAFF; CDR3nt: TGTGCCACCAGCTGGAGCAGGGGGCTCGCTGAAGCTTTCTTT
v_gene: TRBV7-2; abundance: -; j_gene: TRBJ1-1; d_gene: TRBD1; CDR3aa: CASSPRTGGTSAFF; CDR3nt: TGTGCCAGCAGCCCCCGGACAGGGGGGACGTCAGCTTTCTTT
v_gene: TRBV2; abundance: -; j_gene: TRBJ1-2; d_gene: -; CDR3aa: CASIITGNYGYTF; CDR3nt: TGTGCCAGCATTATCACAGGGAACTATGGCTACACCTTC
v_gene: TRBV11-2; abundance: few; j_gene: TRBJ2-2; d_gene: -; CDR3aa: CVGRGTGELFF; CDR3nt: TGTGTAGGCAGGGGCACCGGGGAGCTGTTTTTT
v_gene: TRBV7-3; abundance: -; j_gene: TRBJ1-6; d_gene: TRBD1; CDR3aa: CASSFTGGPSPLHF; CDR3nt: TGTGCCAGCAGTTTCACAGGGGGCCCTTCACCCCTCCACTTT
v_gene: TRBV5-1; abundance: -; j_gene: TRBJ2-3; d_gene: TRBD2; CDR3aa: CASSLALAGGADTQYF; CDR3nt: TGCGCCAGCAGCTTGGCCCTAGCGGGGGGGGCAGATACGCAGTATTTT
v_gene: TRBV29-1; abundance: once; j_gene: TRBJ1-1; d_gene: TRBD1; CDR3aa: CSVSGQENTEAFF; CDR3nt: TGCAGCGTTTCTGGACAGGAGAACACTGAAGCTTTCTTT
v_gene: TRBV7-3; abundance: -; j_gene: TRBJ2-3; d_gene: -; CDR3aa: CASSLGTGTDTQYF; CDR3nt: TGTGCCAGCAGCTTGGGGACTGGGACAGATACGCAGTATTTT
v_gene: TRBV7-2; abundance: -; j_gene: TRBJ1-4; d_gene: -; CDR3aa: CASSLGGSDEKLFF; CDR3nt: TGTGCCAGCAGCTTAGGAGGGAGTGATGAAAAACTGTTTTTT
v_gene: TRBV27; abundance: -; j_gene: TRBJ1-2; d_gene: -; CDR3aa: CASSQAEPWTHYGYTF; CDR3nt: TGTGCCAGCAGCCAGGCGGAACCTTGGACTCACTATGGCTACACCTTC
v_gene: TRBV5-4; abundance: -; j_gene: TRBJ2-2; d_gene: TRBD1; CDR3aa: CASTWGTGNTGELFF; CDR3nt: TGTGCCAGCACCTGGGGGACAGGGAACACCGGGGAGCTGTTTTTT
v_gene: TRBV5-5; abundance: -; j_gene: TRBJ1-2; d_gene: -; CDR3aa: CASSQDSSNYGYTF; CDR3nt: TGTGCCAGCAGCCAGGACAGTTCTAACTATGGCTACACCTTC
v_gene: TRBV7-9; abundance: -; j_gene: TRBJ1-1; d_gene: -; CDR3aa: CASSLSLGERTEAFF; CDR3nt: TGTGCCAGCAGCTTATCTCTCGGGGAGCGGACTGAAGCTTTCTTT
v_gene: TRBV7-2; abundance: -; j_gene: TRBJ1-1; d_gene: TRBD1; CDR3aa: CASSRRQGNTEAFF; CDR3nt: TGTGCCAGCAGCCGCCGACAGGGGAACACTGAAGCTTTCTTT
v_gene: TRBV6-6; abundance: -; j_gene: TRBJ1-2; d_gene: TRBD1; CDR3aa: CASRPGTGYGGYTF; CDR3nt: TGTGCCAGCAGACCCGGGACAGGTTATGGTGGCTACACCTTC
v_gene: TRBV6-1; abundance: -; j_gene: TRBJ1-2; d_gene: -; CDR3aa: CASSERAGGVSNYGYTF; CDR3nt: TGTGCCAGCAGTGAAAGGGCAGGAGGGGTTTCTAACTATGGCTACACCTTC
v_gene: TRBV7-9; abundance: -; j_gene: TRBJ2-1; d_gene: -; CDR3aa: CASSLGRQFAYNEQFF; CDR3nt: TGTGCCAGCAGCTTGGGAAGACAGTTTGCTTACAATGAGCAGTTCTTC
v_gene: TRBV6-1; abundance: -; j_gene: TRBJ1-3; d_gene: -; CDR3aa: CASSEERQAPSGNTIYF; CDR3nt: TGTGCCAGCAGTGAAGAACGACAGGCTCCCTCTGGAAACACCATATATTTT
v_gene: TRBV6-1; abundance: -; j_gene: TRBJ2-3; d_gene: -; CDR3aa: CASSLLFSPDTQYF; CDR3nt: TGTGCCAGCTCCCTGCTATTTAGTCCAGATACGCAGTATTTT
v_gene: TRBV2; abundance: -; j_gene: TRBJ2-7; d_gene: -; CDR3aa: CASSDSAYEQYF; CDR3nt: TGTGCCAGCAGTGACAGTGCCTACGAGCAGTACTTC
v_gene: TRBV7-8; abundance: once; j_gene: TRBJ1-6; d_gene: -; CDR3aa: CASSLDRVHNSPLHF; CDR3nt: TGTGCCAGCAGCTTAGACAGGGTCCATAATTCACCCCTCCACTTT
v_gene: TRBV9; abundance: -; j_gene: TRBJ2-5; d_gene: -; CDR3aa: CASSGSHRPDETQYF; CDR3nt: TGTGCCAGCAGCGGTTCGCACAGGCCTGATGAGACCCAGTACTTC
v_gene: TRBV5-1; abundance: -; j_gene: TRBJ2-2; d_gene: -; CDR3aa: CASSLWTGDTGELFF; CDR3nt: TGCGCCAGCAGCTTGTGGACGGGAGACACCGGGGAGCTGTTTTTT